This T cell receptor beta chain was sequenced in a study of shared clonotypes between healthy human individuals. On the study more broadly: A couple of female and a few male donors aged 18 to 49 were enrolled. Overall study findings and caveats: Sequencing depth was expected to influence donor clonotype sharing.

Researchers divided each subset's genomic DNA evenly across several immunoSEQ plates. Input per replicate PCR of unsorted PBMC was roughly 300 ng DNA, corresponding to tens of thousands of T cell genomes. This table comes from immunoSEQ multiplex PCR, and its TCRdb copy is limited to in-frame clones, with some not included. The repertoire consists of roughly 500,000 clones, with 76% occurring once and the leading ten covering 13%. About this clone: The antigen remains undetermined.

The length of the CDR3 is 15 residues. V lost 2 bases and J 5 bases, leaving 13 bases between the germline ends. The germline CDR1 and CDR2 sequences are MNHEY and SVGAGI. Material: PBMCs. The clonotype originates from a woman in her forties in good health. Some clones in this sample may be carry-over from other donors' samples. V and J are TRBV6-5 and TRBJ2-1; D perhaps matches TRBD2 (5 bases). This chain's CDR3 is CASSYMGGSNNEQFF. In nucleotides, the CDR3 is TGTGCCAGCAGTTACATGGGCGGGTCGAACAATGAGCAGTTCTTC.